These T cell receptor beta chains were read from a single sample in a study of cytomegalovirus exposure and HLA in healthy donors. The protocol was immunoSEQ multiplex PCR, while the TCRdb copy is restricted to in-frame clones and leaves out a portion. The sample contains 90,000 to 140,000 clones, 69% of which appear only once. Sequences were obtained from PBMCs. These receptors came from a man aged 30 to 39 in good health and CMV-seronegative. CDR3s include the opening cysteine and the closing phenylalanine or tryptophan. A D gene is named only where the DNA matches it firmly. Clone size is shown for a subset of rows, as once, few, many or a class of expanded clone.

v_gene: TRBV14; d_gene: -; abundance: few; j_gene: TRBJ2-1; CDR3aa: CASNLGTHGVTEQFF; CDR3nt: TGTGCCAGCAATTTAGGGACTCATGGGGTTACGGAGCAGTTCTTC
v_gene: TRBV9; d_gene: -; abundance: -; j_gene: TRBJ1-5; CDR3aa: CASSVDPAVQPQHF; CDR3nt: TGTGCCAGCAGCGTCGACCCGGCGGTCCAGCCCCAGCATTTT
v_gene: TRBV19; d_gene: TRBD2; abundance: few; j_gene: TRBJ2-7; CDR3aa: CASRPTSAAYEQYF; CDR3nt: TGTGCCAGTAGGCCGACTAGCGCTGCCTACGAGCAGTACTTC
v_gene: TRBV19; d_gene: TRBD1; abundance: once; j_gene: TRBJ2-7; CDR3aa: CASRARQGATYEQYF; CDR3nt: TGTGCCAGTAGAGCCCGACAGGGGGCTACCTACGAGCAGTACTTC
v_gene: TRBV11-2; d_gene: TRBD2; abundance: -; j_gene: TRBJ2-1; CDR3aa: CASSQGTSGSRDNEQFF; CDR3nt: TGTGCCAGCAGCCAGGGGACTAGCGGGAGTAGGGACAATGAGCAGTTCTTC
v_gene: TRBV4-2; d_gene: -; abundance: -; j_gene: TRBJ1-1; CDR3aa: CASSPSRAGGNTEAFF; CDR3nt: TGTGCCAGCAGCCCATCCCGGGCGGGGGGGAACACTGAAGCTTTCTTT
v_gene: TRBV11-3; d_gene: TRBD1; abundance: -; j_gene: TRBJ2-1; CDR3aa: CASSAHRGDYNEQFF; CDR3nt: TGTGCCAGCAGCGCGCACAGGGGTGACTACAATGAGCAGTTCTTC
v_gene: TRBV4-2; d_gene: -; abundance: -; j_gene: TRBJ1-2; CDR3aa: CASSQEDRQKGYTF; CDR3nt: TGTGCCAGCAGCCAAGAGGACAGACAAAAGGGCTACACCTTC
v_gene: TRBV5-1; d_gene: -; abundance: -; j_gene: TRBJ1-4; CDR3aa: CASSQAATNEKLFF; CDR3nt: TGCGCCAGCAGTCAGGCCGCAACTAATGAAAAACTGTTTTTT
v_gene: TRBV9; d_gene: -; abundance: -; j_gene: TRBJ2-1; CDR3aa: CASSVGDGGYNEQFF; CDR3nt: TGTGCCAGCAGCGTAGGCGACGGAGGTTACAATGAGCAGTTCTTC
v_gene: TRBV21-1; d_gene: -; abundance: -; j_gene: TRBJ2-3; CDR3aa: CASSKDGGGPYTDTQYF; CDR3nt: TGTGCCAGCAGCAAAGATGGGGGGGGACCTTACACAGATACGCAGTATTTT
v_gene: TRBV19; d_gene: -; abundance: -; j_gene: TRBJ1-1; CDR3aa: CASSIVPGVNTEAFF; CDR3nt: TGTGCCAGTAGTATAGTCCCAGGGGTTAACACTGAAGCTTTCTTT
v_gene: TRBV7-2; d_gene: -; abundance: -; j_gene: TRBJ2-5; CDR3aa: CASSFSRETQYF; CDR3nt: TGTGCCAGCAGCTTTTCGAGAGAGACCCAGTACTTC
v_gene: TRBV5-8; d_gene: TRBD1; abundance: -; j_gene: TRBJ1-5; CDR3aa: CASSLQGSNQPQHF; CDR3nt: TGTGCCAGCAGTTTACAGGGGAGCAATCAGCCCCAGCATTTT
v_gene: TRBV6-1; d_gene: TRBD1; abundance: -; j_gene: TRBJ2-7; CDR3aa: CASSEKGDRRIYEQYF; CDR3nt: TGTGCCAGCAGTGAAAAAGGGGACAGGAGAATCTACGAGCAGTACTTC
v_gene: TRBV21-1; d_gene: -; abundance: -; j_gene: TRBJ1-1; CDR3aa: CASSKRRVGGTEAFF; CDR3nt: TGTGCCAGCAGCAAACGTCGGGTCGGGGGCACTGAAGCTTTCTTT
v_gene: TRBV28; d_gene: -; abundance: -; j_gene: TRBJ2-5; CDR3aa: CASSFRLDETQYF; CDR3nt: TGTGCCAGCAGTTTTCGTCTAGATGAGACCCAGTACTTC
v_gene: TRBV13; d_gene: TRBD2; abundance: -; j_gene: TRBJ2-1; CDR3aa: CASSWGLAGGVAEQFF; CDR3nt: TGTGCCAGCAGCTGGGGACTAGCGGGAGGGGTCGCGGAGCAGTTCTTC
v_gene: TRBV27; d_gene: -; abundance: -; j_gene: TRBJ1-1; CDR3aa: CASSLMEGTEAFF; CDR3nt: TGTGCCAGCAGTTTAATGGAGGGCACTGAAGCTTTCTTT
v_gene: TRBV18; d_gene: -; abundance: few; j_gene: TRBJ2-5; CDR3aa: CASSRGVQETQYF; CDR3nt: TGTGCCAGCTCACGGGGGGTCCAAGAGACCCAGTACTTC
v_gene: TRBV28; d_gene: TRBD1; abundance: -; j_gene: TRBJ1-5; CDR3aa: CASGGTGSIRAQHF; CDR3nt: TGTGCCAGCGGAGGGACAGGCTCAATCAGGGCCCAGCATTTT
v_gene: TRBV10-3; d_gene: TRBD1; abundance: -; j_gene: TRBJ1-1; CDR3aa: CAISEQGTGLNTEAFF; CDR3nt: TGTGCCATCAGTGAACAAGGGACAGGGTTGAACACTGAAGCTTTCTTT
v_gene: TRBV25-1; d_gene: TRBD1; abundance: few; j_gene: TRBJ1-6; CDR3aa: CASIESGTGNSPLHF; CDR3nt: TGTGCCAGCATTGAATCCGGGACAGGGAATTCACCCCTCCACTTT
v_gene: TRBV27; d_gene: -; abundance: many; j_gene: TRBJ2-7; CDR3aa: CASSSSGVEQYF; CDR3nt: TGTGCCAGCAGTTCCTCAGGGGTCGAGCAGTACTTC
v_gene: TRBV9; d_gene: -; abundance: -; j_gene: TRBJ1-2; CDR3aa: CASSANSPNYGYTF; CDR3nt: TGTGCCAGCAGCGCGAACAGTCCTAACTATGGCTACACCTTC
v_gene: TRBV11-2; d_gene: -; abundance: few; j_gene: TRBJ2-7; CDR3aa: CASSLNIGSAYEQYF; CDR3nt: TGTGCCAGCAGCTTAAATATAGGTAGCGCCTACGAGCAGTACTTC
v_gene: TRBV27; d_gene: -; abundance: few; j_gene: TRBJ2-3; CDR3aa: CASNRQAHTDTQYF; CDR3nt: TGTGCCAGCAATAGGCAGGCACACACAGATACGCAGTATTTT
v_gene: TRBV6-5; d_gene: -; abundance: -; j_gene: TRBJ1-1; CDR3aa: CASSRHTGNTEAFF; CDR3nt: TGTGCCAGCAGTCGCCATACAGGGAACACTGAAGCTTTCTTT
v_gene: TRBV7-2; d_gene: -; abundance: -; j_gene: TRBJ1-5; CDR3aa: CASSWEFEPQHF; CDR3nt: TGTGCCAGCAGCTGGGAGTTTGAGCCCCAGCATTTT
v_gene: TRBV10-1; d_gene: TRBD2; abundance: few; j_gene: TRBJ2-1; CDR3aa: CASSDGLAREQFF; CDR3nt: TGCGCCAGCAGTGATGGACTAGCGCGTGAGCAGTTCTTC
v_gene: TRBV21-1; d_gene: -; abundance: -; j_gene: TRBJ2-1; CDR3aa: CASSRLAGGSSYNEQFF; CDR3nt: TGTGCCAGCAGCAGGCTAGCGGGGGGGAGCTCCTACAATGAGCAGTTCTTC
v_gene: TRBV6-6; d_gene: -; abundance: few; j_gene: TRBJ2-2; CDR3aa: CASRPEGARTGELFF; CDR3nt: TGTGCCAGTCGGCCGGAGGGGGCGCGAACCGGGGAGCTGTTTTTT
v_gene: TRBV11-2; d_gene: TRBD1; abundance: -; j_gene: TRBJ2-5; CDR3aa: CASSLGDRGHQETQYF; CDR3nt: TGTGCCAGCAGCTTAGGAGACAGGGGGCATCAAGAGACCCAGTACTTC
v_gene: TRBV11-3; d_gene: TRBD1; abundance: -; j_gene: TRBJ2-3; CDR3aa: CASSSDRVADTQYF; CDR3nt: TGTGCCAGCAGCTCCGACAGGGTGGCAGATACGCAGTATTTT
v_gene: TRBV9; d_gene: -; abundance: -; j_gene: TRBJ1-2; CDR3aa: CASSPAGNYGYTF; CDR3nt: TGTGCCAGCAGCCCGGCAGGGAACTATGGCTACACCTTC
v_gene: TRBV15; d_gene: -; abundance: -; j_gene: TRBJ1-1; CDR3aa: CATSRDGGIRNTEAFF; CDR3nt: TGTGCCACCAGCAGAGATGGCGGAATCCGGAACACTGAAGCTTTCTTT
v_gene: TRBV21-1; d_gene: -; abundance: -; j_gene: TRBJ1-5; CDR3aa: CASSKGTPNQPQHF; CDR3nt: TGTGCCAGCAGCAAAGGGACACCGAATCAGCCCCAGCATTTT
v_gene: TRBV4-3; d_gene: -; abundance: -; j_gene: TRBJ1-6; CDR3aa: CASSGRWAGENSPLHF; CDR3nt: TGCGCCAGCAGCGGAAGATGGGCAGGGGAGAATTCACCCCTCCACTTT
v_gene: TRBV13; d_gene: -; abundance: -; j_gene: TRBJ2-3; CDR3aa: CASSNDQEDRRTDTQYF; CDR3nt: TGTGCCAGCAGCAACGATCAGGAGGATAGGCGCACAGATACGCAGTATTTT
v_gene: TRBV5-1; d_gene: TRBD1; abundance: -; j_gene: TRBJ1-3; CDR3aa: CASSLTGDSGNTIYF; CDR3nt: TGCGCCAGCAGCTTAACAGGGGACTCTGGAAACACCATATATTTT
v_gene: TRBV6-5; d_gene: TRBD1; abundance: few; j_gene: TRBJ1-4; CDR3aa: CASRGGSGEKLFF; CDR3nt: TGTGCCAGCCGAGGGGGCTCTGGGGAAAAACTGTTTTTT
v_gene: TRBV29-1; d_gene: TRBD2; abundance: few; j_gene: TRBJ2-3; CDR3aa: CSVVLAGGATDTQYF; CDR3nt: TGCAGCGTTGTCCTAGCGGGAGGTGCCACAGATACGCAGTATTTT
v_gene: TRBV6-1; d_gene: -; abundance: -; j_gene: TRBJ1-1; CDR3aa: CASSDQGSTEAFF; CDR3nt: TGTGCCAGCAGTGACCAGGGGAGCACTGAAGCTTTCTTT
v_gene: TRBV19; d_gene: TRBD2; abundance: -; j_gene: TRBJ2-3; CDR3aa: CASIPTSGDTQYF; CDR3nt: TGTGCCAGTATTCCGACTAGCGGAGATACGCAGTATTTT
v_gene: TRBV2; d_gene: TRBD1; abundance: -; j_gene: TRBJ1-2; CDR3aa: CASSQRRDSNYGYTF; CDR3nt: TGTGCCAGCAGCCAAAGAAGGGACAGTAACTATGGCTACACCTTC
v_gene: TRBV29-1; d_gene: -; abundance: -; j_gene: TRBJ1-1; CDR3aa: CSVEDGGRTMNTEAFF; CDR3nt: TGCAGCGTTGAAGATGGAGGGCGCACGATGAACACTGAAGCTTTCTTT
v_gene: TRBV10-3; d_gene: -; abundance: -; j_gene: TRBJ1-5; CDR3aa: CAISEWQSNQPQHF; CDR3nt: TGTGCCATCAGTGAGTGGCAGAGCAATCAGCCCCAGCATTTT
v_gene: TRBV27; d_gene: TRBD1; abundance: -; j_gene: TRBJ1-5; CDR3aa: CASSPQGLLGQPQHF; CDR3nt: TGTGCCAGCAGCCCACAGGGGTTGTTAGGTCAGCCCCAGCATTTT
v_gene: TRBV30; d_gene: -; abundance: -; j_gene: TRBJ2-7; CDR3aa: CAWSFGSGGEQYF; CDR3nt: TGTGCCTGGAGTTTCGGGTCCGGGGGCGAGCAGTACTTC
v_gene: TRBV6-1; d_gene: -; abundance: few; j_gene: TRBJ1-2; CDR3aa: CASTQRGDNGYTF; CDR3nt: TGTGCCAGCACCCAACGAGGGGACAACGGCTACACCTTC
v_gene: TRBV30; d_gene: -; abundance: -; j_gene: TRBJ1-3; CDR3aa: CAWSAQGLSGNTIYF; CDR3nt: TGTGCCTGGAGTGCACAGGGCCTCTCTGGAAACACCATATATTTT
v_gene: TRBV6-1; d_gene: -; abundance: -; j_gene: TRBJ2-3; CDR3aa: CASSEWTAPSTDTQYF; CDR3nt: TGTGCCAGCAGTGAATGGACAGCCCCTAGCACAGATACGCAGTATTTT
v_gene: TRBV30; d_gene: -; abundance: once; j_gene: TRBJ2-5; CDR3aa: CAWTRFWSQTQYF; CDR3nt: TGTGCCTGGACCCGCTTTTGGAGCCAGACCCAGTACTTC
v_gene: TRBV2; d_gene: -; abundance: -; j_gene: TRBJ2-5; CDR3aa: CASSFQGSGTQYF; CDR3nt: TGTGCCAGCAGTTTCCAAGGGAGCGGGACCCAGTACTTC
v_gene: TRBV5-6; d_gene: TRBD2; abundance: few; j_gene: TRBJ2-2; CDR3aa: CASSLAGGPSGELFF; CDR3nt: TGTGCCAGCAGTTTAGCGGGAGGGCCTAGCGGGGAGCTGTTTTTT
v_gene: TRBV7-2; d_gene: -; abundance: -; j_gene: TRBJ1-1; CDR3aa: CASSLVADTEAFF; CDR3nt: TGTGCCAGCAGCCTAGTAGCCGACACTGAAGCTTTCTTT
v_gene: TRBV10-3; d_gene: -; abundance: -; j_gene: TRBJ2-7; CDR3aa: CAISRETRGEQYF; CDR3nt: TGTGCCATCAGCCGGGAGACTAGGGGCGAGCAGTACTTC
v_gene: TRBV7-9; d_gene: -; abundance: -; j_gene: TRBJ2-1; CDR3aa: CASSTAGSTGNEQFF; CDR3nt: TGTGCCAGCAGCACCGCCGGGTCGACGGGGAATGAGCAGTTCTTC
v_gene: TRBV7-9; d_gene: -; abundance: -; j_gene: TRBJ1-2; CDR3aa: CASSPTGIGYGYTF; CDR3nt: TGTGCCAGCAGCCCGACAGGAATCGGCTATGGCTACACCTTC
v_gene: TRBV6-1; d_gene: TRBD2; abundance: -; j_gene: TRBJ2-1; CDR3aa: CASSELAGSYNEQFF; CDR3nt: TGTGCCAGCAGTGAACTAGCGGGCTCCTACAATGAGCAGTTCTTC